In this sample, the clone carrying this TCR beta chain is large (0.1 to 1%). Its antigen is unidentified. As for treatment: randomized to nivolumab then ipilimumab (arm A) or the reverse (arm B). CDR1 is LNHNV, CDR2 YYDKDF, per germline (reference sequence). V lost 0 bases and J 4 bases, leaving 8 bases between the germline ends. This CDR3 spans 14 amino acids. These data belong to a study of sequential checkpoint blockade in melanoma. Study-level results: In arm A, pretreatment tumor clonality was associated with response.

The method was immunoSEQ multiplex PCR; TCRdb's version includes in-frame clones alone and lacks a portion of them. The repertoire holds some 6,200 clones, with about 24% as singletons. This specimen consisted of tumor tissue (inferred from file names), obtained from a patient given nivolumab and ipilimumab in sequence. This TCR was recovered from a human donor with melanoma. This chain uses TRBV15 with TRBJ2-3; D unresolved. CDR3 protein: CATSRDRRADTQYF. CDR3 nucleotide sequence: TGTGCCACCAGCAGAGATCGTCGGGCAGATACGCAGTATTTT.